These T cell receptor beta chains were read from a single sample in a study of cytomegalovirus exposure and HLA in healthy donors. TCRdb keeps only in-frame clones here, not all; method: immunoSEQ multiplex PCR. This repertoire shows tens of thousands of clones, about 79% found once; its top ten account for 4.5% to 7%. Sequenced material: PBMCs. The receptors here all came from a male donor in good health and CMV-seropositive. The CDR3 runs from the conserved cysteine through the conserved F or W. The D gene is left open where the match is weak. Size tells how often a clone was seen (once, few, many) or the class of an expanded clone, and some rows leave it out.

clone_size: .; j_call: TRBJ2-1; v_call: TRBV5-4; d_call: .; cdr3_aa: CASSSSTGAGDPAQFF; cdr3_nt: TGTGCCAGCAGCTCTAGCACCGGGGCAGGGGATCCGGCGCAGTTCTTC
clone_size: .; j_call: TRBJ2-5; v_call: TRBV10-3; d_call: TRBD2; cdr3_aa: CAISGGLAGRETQYF; cdr3_nt: TGTGCCATCAGTGGCGGACTAGCGGGTAGGGAGACCCAGTACTTC
clone_size: .; j_call: TRBJ1-5; v_call: TRBV4-2; d_call: .; cdr3_aa: CASSQEGATDQPQHF; cdr3_nt: TGTGCCAGCAGCCAAGAAGGGGCCACCGATCAGCCCCAGCATTTT
clone_size: .; j_call: TRBJ1-5; v_call: TRBV6-6; d_call: .; cdr3_aa: CASSYSPGLHQPQHF; cdr3_nt: TGTGCCAGCAGTTACTCCCCAGGGCTCCATCAGCCCCAGCATTTT
clone_size: .; j_call: TRBJ2-5; v_call: TRBV27; d_call: TRBD1; cdr3_aa: CASRDTGGRETQYF; cdr3_nt: TGTGCCAGCAGAGACACAGGGGGCCGGGAGACCCAGTACTTC
clone_size: .; j_call: TRBJ2-3; v_call: TRBV4-1; d_call: .; cdr3_aa: CASSQWGGRGTDTQYF; cdr3_nt: TGCGCCAGCAGCCAGTGGGGGGGCCGGGGCACAGATACGCAGTATTTT
clone_size: .; j_call: TRBJ2-7; v_call: TRBV9; d_call: .; cdr3_aa: CASSVSPQDTYEQYF; cdr3_nt: TGTGCCAGCAGCGTAAGCCCACAGGATACCTACGAGCAGTACTTC
clone_size: .; j_call: TRBJ2-3; v_call: TRBV7-2; d_call: .; cdr3_aa: CASSKGLGDTQYF; cdr3_nt: TGTGCCAGCAGCAAGGGACTGGGAGATACGCAGTATTTT
clone_size: .; j_call: TRBJ2-2; v_call: TRBV2; d_call: TRBD1; cdr3_aa: CASSSRGRGQGAGELFF; cdr3_nt: TGTGCCAGCAGCAGTAGAGGCAGGGGGCAGGGCGCCGGGGAGCTGTTTTTT
clone_size: .; j_call: TRBJ2-5; v_call: TRBV4-1; d_call: .; cdr3_aa: CASSQVLTRWETQYF; cdr3_nt: TGCGCCAGCAGCCAAGTCCTGACCAGGTGGGAGACCCAGTACTTC
clone_size: .; j_call: TRBJ2-6; v_call: TRBV10-3; d_call: TRBD1; cdr3_aa: CAISDPGQGGSFGANVLTF; cdr3_nt: TGTGCCATCAGTGACCCGGGACAGGGAGGTTCGTTTGGGGCCAACGTCCTGACTTTC
clone_size: .; j_call: TRBJ1-2; v_call: TRBV27; d_call: TRBD1; cdr3_aa: CASSSGQNNYGYTF; cdr3_nt: TGTGCCAGCAGTTCGGGACAGAACAACTATGGCTACACCTTC
clone_size: .; j_call: TRBJ2-1; v_call: TRBV6-5; d_call: .; cdr3_aa: CASSSGGREQFF; cdr3_nt: TGTGCCAGCAGTTCCGGGGGGCGTGAGCAGTTCTTC
clone_size: .; j_call: TRBJ2-3; v_call: TRBV30; d_call: TRBD1; cdr3_aa: CAWSVVGQGLRDTQYF; cdr3_nt: TGTGCCTGGAGTGTAGTGGGACAGGGTCTTAGAGATACGCAGTATTTT
clone_size: .; j_call: TRBJ2-7; v_call: TRBV6-5; d_call: TRBD2; cdr3_aa: CASRPTGGGYEQYF; cdr3_nt: TGTGCCAGCAGGCCGACGGGAGGAGGCTACGAGCAGTACTTC
clone_size: .; j_call: TRBJ2-6; v_call: TRBV7-6; d_call: .; cdr3_aa: CASSASGANVLTF; cdr3_nt: TGTGCCAGCAGCGCGTCTGGGGCCAACGTCCTGACTTTC
clone_size: .; j_call: TRBJ1-2; v_call: TRBV7-9; d_call: .; cdr3_aa: CASSLGTRGSTDYGYTF; cdr3_nt: TGTGCCAGCAGCTTAGGGACCCGGGGGTCTACGGACTATGGCTACACCTTC
clone_size: few; j_call: TRBJ2-7; v_call: TRBV6-5; d_call: .; cdr3_aa: CASGQGRGYEQYF; cdr3_nt: TGTGCCAGCGGCCAGGGTAGGGGCTACGAGCAGTACTTC
clone_size: .; j_call: TRBJ2-7; v_call: TRBV7-8; d_call: TRBD2; cdr3_aa: CASSLGIAGAYGYEQYF; cdr3_nt: TGTGCCAGCAGCTTAGGGATAGCGGGGGCTTACGGCTACGAGCAGTACTTC
clone_size: .; j_call: TRBJ1-2; v_call: TRBV28; d_call: TRBD1; cdr3_aa: CASLTRSRQGRRYYGYTF; cdr3_nt: TGTGCCAGCCTGACCCGGTCTCGACAGGGCCGTCGGTACTATGGCTACACCTTC
clone_size: .; j_call: TRBJ2-1; v_call: TRBV29-1; d_call: .; cdr3_aa: CSVVAIYNEQFF; cdr3_nt: TGCAGCGTTGTTGCGATCTACAATGAGCAGTTCTTC
clone_size: .; j_call: TRBJ1-4; v_call: TRBV7-9; d_call: .; cdr3_aa: CASSLADGEKLFF; cdr3_nt: TGTGCCAGCAGCTTAGCCGATGGCGAAAAACTGTTTTTT
clone_size: once; j_call: TRBJ2-5; v_call: TRBV7-6; d_call: TRBD2; cdr3_aa: CASSSQTSGQETQYF; cdr3_nt: TGTGCCAGCAGCTCCCAGACTAGCGGACAAGAGACCCAGTACTTC